Ten or more counts support the clone carrying this TCR beta chain. Scientists amplified the TCR beta CDR3 regions from RNA transcripts. An initial RT-PCR round employing HTBI primers preceded a second-round multiplex PCR. From the multiplex PCR reads, TCRdb called clonotypes with MiXCR, one entry per CDR3 protein. The sample comprises roughly 420,000 distinct CDR3 sequences, around 21% of which are singletons, and around 3% rests with the top ten. V was clipped by 1 base and J by 3 bases, with 13 bases between them. The V gene's germline CDR1 is SEHNR and CDR2 FQNEAQ (reference sequence). This CDR3 spans 15 amino acids. This record belongs to a study of Graves' ophthalmopathy and Graves' hyperthyroidism.

The sequencing sample was made of peripheral blood. V is TRBV7-9 and J is TRBJ2-7, with TRBD2 as a possible D gene (6 bases). The source is a woman under 30 with stable Graves' hyperthyroidism. CDR3 DNA sequence: TGTGCCAGCAGCTTAGGCAACGGGGGATTCTACGAGCAGTACTTC. As protein: CASSLGNGGFYEQYF.